A single T cell receptor (beta chain) is shown here with its context. The target antigen is unknown. Sequencing used immunoSEQ multiplex PCR; TCRdb keeps in-frame clones, though not all of them. The profile shows tens of thousands of clones, approximately 92% of them singletons. The sample originates from a study of OX40 agonist ivuxolimab in advanced cancers. Study-level information: The patients received agonistic anti-OX40 (CD134) antibody ivuxolimab.

With baseline, cycle 4 day 1, and cycle 7 day 1 as timepoints, blood was sampled. The CDR3 loop spans 13 amino acids. V gave up 8 bases and J gave up 6 bases, with 14 bases separating them. Germline V gene lookup returns CDR1 SGHVS and CDR2 FQNEAQ. Study conclusions and caveats: Those patients achieving a partial response at 0.1-3.0 mg/kg showed among the lowest clonal expansion. Among the nonresponders, some also had low normalized T-cell clonal expansion.

The origin of this receptor is an adult with an advanced solid tumor such as melanoma, head and neck, liver or kidney cancer. The chain uses TRBV7-8 and TRBJ2-1, with D possibly matching TRBD2 (6 bases). Sample: CD4+ or CD8+ T cells sorted from blood, taken in a trial of the OX40 agonist ivuxolimab. CDR3 region: CASRAGFGNEQFF. The CDR3 region has the DNA TGTGCCAGCCGTGCGGGATTCGGCAATGAGCAGTTCTTC.